The 29 T cell receptor beta chains listed next were all sequenced from one sample in a study of cytomegalovirus exposure and HLA in healthy donors. The PCR had 60 Vbeta and 13 Jbeta primers. Clones were read by immunoSEQ multiplex PCR, and TCRdb kept only the in-frame ones, dropping some. The sample lists under 150,000 clones, about two thirds occurring once. The sequenced material came from PBMCs. The origin of the receptors is a woman aged 55-70 years in good health and CMV-seropositive.

The J gene is TRBJ1-2, the V gene TRBV7-9; TRBD1 aligns across 7 bases. The CDR3 contains 15 residues. From germline, CDR1 is SEHNR and CDR2 FQNEAQ (reference sequence). Trimming cost V 1 base and J 8 bases; bases outside gene matches: 10. CDR3 bases: TGTGCCAGCAGCTTAGGACGGGGGACAGAGGAGGGCTACACCTTC. This encodes CASSLGRGTEEGYTF.

The chain combines TRBV5-1 with TRBJ1-6; TRBD1 aligns across 8 bases. V trimming: 3 bases; J trimming: 10 bases; junction bases outside the gene matches: 6. The CDR3 runs 14 residues. Per the germline V gene, CDR1 is SGHRS and CDR2 is YFSETQ. The CDR3 region is CASSYDRGRSPLHF. CDR3 nucleotide sequence: TGCGCCAGCAGCTACGACAGGGGAAGGTCACCCCTCCACTTT. Together with reference TRBV5-1 and TRBJ1-6, the CDR3 gives the full variable domain: KAGVTQTPRYLIKTRGQQVTLSCSPISGHRSVSWYQQTPGQGLQFLFEYFSETQRNKGNFPGRFSGRQFSNSRSEMNVSTLELGDSALYLCASSYDRGRSPLHFGNGTRLTVT.

The chain has TRBV5-1 and TRBJ2-3, with TRBD2 as a possible D gene (5 bases). Germline assignment: CDR1 SGHRS and CDR2 YFSETQ. CDR3 length: 14 residues. V was cut by 4 bases and J by 2 bases, with 11 bases left in between. The CDR3 sequence is CASSELAFTDTQYF. DNA of the CDR3: TGCGCCAGCAGCGAGCTAGCCTTCACAGATACGCAGTATTTT.

This clone appeared a few times. The V and J genes are TRBV14 and TRBJ2-5; 13 nucleotides match TRBD2. The CDR3 totals 17 residues. Germline V CDR1 and CDR2: SGHDN, FVKESK. J lost 3 bases, V lost 4 bases, and 8 bases had no gene match. CDR3 loop: CASSLMGGLAGEETQYF. The CDR3 nucleotides are TGTGCCAGCAGCCTCATGGGCGGACTAGCGGGGGAAGAGACCCAGTACTTC.

The chain links TRBV19 to TRBJ1-1, with a weak D call TRBD1 (6 bases). Trimming shortened V by 10 bases and J by 2 bases, and 17 bases separated the two germline ends. There are 14 residues in the CDR3. Germline V lookup: CDR1 LNHDA, CDR2 SQIVND (reference sequence). The DNA for the CDR3 is TGTGCCACCCTAGGGACAAGGCCTAACACTGAAGCTTTCTTT. Protein: CATLGTRPNTEAFF.

In DNA form, the CDR3 reads TGCGCCAGCAGCTTCGGGGGGACCCCCAACGAGCCCCAGCATTTT. It specifies CASSFGGTPNEPQHF. This chain joins TRBV5-1 and TRBJ1-5; D might be TRBD1 (5 bases). The CDR3 length is 15 residues. CDR1 and CDR2 from the germline V gene are SGHRS and YFSETQ. V lost 2 bases and J lost 8, with 17 bases in between.

The CDR3 protein is CASSQGGGGQETQYF. The CDR3 DNA sequence: TGCGCCAGCAGCCAAGGAGGCGGGGGCCAAGAGACCCAGTACTTC. The chain has TRBV4-1 and TRBJ2-5; 7 bases line up with TRBD2. Looked up from germline, CDR1 is MGHRA and CDR2 is YSYEKL. Trimming at V came to 1 base and at J to 1 base, leaving 3 bases not matched to a gene. The CDR3 contains 15 residues.

This clone was seen once. The chain has TRBV2 and TRBJ1-3, with 8 bases identical to TRBD1. The V segment lost 6 bases and the J segment 0 bases; nucleotides outside the gene matches: 4. This CDR3 is 15 amino acids long. Germline V gives CDR1 SNHLY, CDR2 FYNNEI. This chain's CDR3 is CASRVTGASGNTIYF. The CDR3 DNA reads as TGTGCCAGCAGGGTGACAGGGGCCTCTGGAAACACCATATATTTT.

A single count supports this clone. This CDR3 fails to terminate in the conserved phenylalanine or tryptophan, so it likely reflects a read error. The V and J genes are TRBV6-5 and TRBJ1-3; TRBD1 matches 7 bases. V gave up 5 bases and J gave up 1 base; unmatched junction bases: 5. Germline V gene data show CDR1 as MNHEY and CDR2 as SVGAGI. This CDR3 region has 15 residues. CDR3 bases: TGTGCCAGCAGTGCACAGGGGATTTCTGGAAACACCATATATCTT. Its translation: CASSAQGISGNTIYL.

This clone was seen a single time. This chain uses TRBV7-6 with TRBJ1-1; D gene unclear. Germline assignment: CDR1 SGHVS and CDR2 FNYEAQ. The CDR3 covers 14 residues. Trimming cost V 1 base and J 8 bases, with 14 bases left between them. The CDR3 is CASSLGPGQEEAFF. In nucleotides, the CDR3 is TGTGCCAGCAGCTTAGGCCCCGGCCAGGAAGAAGCTTTCTTT.

The chain links TRBV2 to TRBJ1-5; 8 bases align to TRBD1. The junction had 13 bases not matched to a gene; V was cut back by 9 bases and J by 6 bases. From germline, CDR1 is SNHLY and CDR2 FYNNEI. The CDR3 is 15 amino acids. The CDR3 nucleotides read TGTGCCAGTAAAACGTATGGGACAGGCCGTCAGCCCCAGCATTTT. Translated, it gives CASKTYGTGRQPQHF.

The chain is built from TRBV18 and TRBJ2-7, with 10 bases identical to TRBD2. The CDR3 sequence is 17 residues long. V lost 6 bases, J lost 0 bases, and 11 bases stayed unmatched. Germline V gives CDR1 KGHSH, CDR2 LQKENI. The CDR3 DNA sequence: TGTGCCAGCTCCCCCGTGGTAGCGGGGGGCACCTCCTACGAGCAGTACTTC. Translated: CASSPVVAGGTSYEQYF.

DNA for the CDR3: TGTGCCAGCAGGGGGACTCACCTTCCCTACGAGCAGTACTTC. Protein: CASRGTHLPYEQYF. This sequence joins TRBV7-9 and TRBJ2-7; possible D gene TRBD2, 6 bases. The CDR3 has 14 amino acids. Germline V gene lookup returns CDR1 SEHNR and CDR2 FQNEAQ (reference sequence). V was clipped by 6 bases and J by 2 bases, with 14 bases between them. Using reference TRBV7-9 and TRBJ2-7 for the parts outside the CDR3, the full variable domain is DTGVSQNPRHKITKRGQNVTFRCDPISEHNRLYWYRQTLGQGPEFLTYFQNEAQLEKSRLLSDRFSAERPKGSFSTLEIQRTEQGDSAMYLCASRGTHLPYEQYFGPGTRLTVT.

V and J are TRBV14 and TRBJ2-1; perhaps TRBD2 as D (7 bases). V dropped 4 bases and J dropped 2 bases, with 15 bases sitting between them. The CDR3 totals 16 residues. Germline lookup yields CDR1 SGHDN and CDR2 FVKESK. The DNA of the CDR3 is TGTGCCAGCAGCCCCCGGGGGGCAGGGGCCTACAATGAGCAGTTCTTC. It yields the protein CASSPRGAGAYNEQFF.

CDR3 DNA sequence: TGTGCCAGCAGGGGGGGACTAGCGGGGCTCTACGAGCAGTACTTC. Protein: CASRGGLAGLYEQYF. V and J are TRBV2 and TRBJ2-7; the match to TRBD2 covers 13 bases. CDR3 size: 15 residues. The V segment lost 6 bases and the J segment 3 bases; nucleotides outside the gene matches: 5. CDR1 is SNHLY, CDR2 FYNNEI, per germline. The whole variable domain, filled in from reference TRBV2 and TRBJ2-7, reads EPEVTQTPSHQVTQMGQEVILRCVPISNHLYFYWYRQILGQKVEFLVSFYNNEISEKSEIFDDQFSVERPDGSNFTLKIRSTKLEDSAMYFCASRGGLAGLYEQYFGPGTRLTVT.

This clone has a handful of counts. Other DNA sequences in the sample encode the same CDR3. The V gene is TRBV9, the J gene TRBJ1-6; D unresolved. This CDR3 contains 15 residues. Deletions cut 4 bases from V and 7 bases from J, with 15 bases between. Looked up from germline, CDR1 is SGDLS and CDR2 is YYNGEE. In DNA form, the CDR3 reads TGTGCCAGCAGCCCCCGGGGAGGCGGCAATTCACCCCTCCACTTT. Translation: CASSPRGGGNSPLHF.

This chain joins TRBV5-4 and TRBJ1-4, with 9 nucleotides matching TRBD1. The V segment lost 4 bases and the J segment 8 bases; nucleotides outside the gene matches: 12. Germline V gives CDR1 SGHNT, CDR2 YYREEE (reference sequence). CDR3 size: 16 residues. The CDR3, as DNA: TGTGCCAGCAGCGCCCGGACAGGGGAATATCAGGAAAAACTGTTTTTT. It specifies CASSARTGEYQEKLFF. The complete variable domain, with remaining parts taken from reference TRBV5-4 and TRBJ1-4, reads ETGVTQSPTHLIKTRGQQVTLRCSSQSGHNTVSWYQQALGQGPQFIFQYYREEENGRGNFPPRFSGLQFPNYSSELNVNALELDDSALYLCASSARTGEYQEKLFFGSGTQLSVL.

This chain connects TRBV5-1 to TRBJ2-6; D unresolved. Germline V gene sequence: CDR1 SGHRS, CDR2 YFSETQ. The ends were cut back, 1 base at V and 0 bases at J, with 5 bases in the middle. The CDR3 runs to 15 residues. The CDR3 here is CASSLWSSGANVLTF. The CDR3 coding sequence is TGCGCCAGCAGCTTGTGGAGCTCTGGGGCCAACGTCCTGACTTTC.

The rearrangement joins TRBV28 to TRBJ1-5, with 7 bases aligning to TRBD1. The CDR3 extends over 14 amino acids. Per germline, CDR1 MDHEN and CDR2 SYDVKM. V gave up 3 bases and J gave up 4 bases; unmatched junction bases: 3. CDR3 residues: CASSLGTANQPQHF. The CDR3 region has the DNA TGTGCCAGCAGTTTGGGGACAGCAAATCAGCCCCAGCATTTT.

This clone was found once. The rearrangement joins TRBV15 to TRBJ2-3, with D perhaps matching TRBD2 (5 bases). Trimming took off 5 bases at V and 6 bases at J, with 15 bases between the two ends. The length of the CDR3 is 14 residues. CDR1 is LNHNV and CDR2 is YYDKDF in the germline V gene (reference sequence). Written as DNA, the CDR3 is TGTGCCACCAGCGACCGGGTAGGACTGGATACGCAGTATTTT. It is translated as CATSDRVGLDTQYF.

The chain joins TRBV5-8 to TRBJ2-3; 8 bases agree with TRBD1. Germline values: CDR1 SGHTS, CDR2 YDEGEE. The CDR3 consists of 15 residues. V gave up 0 bases and J gave up 7 bases; unmatched junction bases: 7. The CDR3 spells CASSLAPTGENTQYF. CDR3 bases: TGTGCCAGCAGCTTGGCCCCGACAGGGGAAAATACGCAGTATTTT.

CDR3: CASSDPGTGLLYEQYF. CDR3 coding DNA: TGTGCCAGCAGTGATCCCGGGACAGGACTGCTCTACGAGCAGTACTTC. The chain has TRBV6-1 and TRBJ2-5, with 8 positions matching TRBD1. The better agreement between TRBJ2-7 and the DNA end casts doubt on the J call. The germline gives CDR1 MNHNS, CDR2 SASEGT. This CDR3 has 16 residues.

CDR3 residues: CASSFREGNTGELFF. DNA of the CDR3: TGTGCCAGCAGCTTTAGAGAGGGGAACACCGGGGAGCTGTTTTTT. The genes are TRBV9 and TRBJ2-2, with D maybe TRBD2 (5 bases). This CDR3 is 15 amino acids long. CDR1 is SGDLS and CDR2 is YYNGEE in the germline V gene. Trimming took 4 bases from V and 1 from J, leaving 11 bases between them.

The CDR3: CSVARQETQYF. The CDR3 DNA reads as TGCAGCGTTGCTAGACAAGAGACCCAGTACTTC. This chain links TRBV29-1 with TRBJ2-5; no clear D gene. This CDR3 contains 11 residues. Trimming shortened V by 4 bases and J by 2 bases, and 5 bases separated the two germline ends. Germline V gene lookup returns CDR1 SQVTM and CDR2 ANQGSEA.

Note on this clone: The junction and the germline gene differ at one end; a read error may be behind it. The same CDR3 arises from other DNA sequences in this sample as well. The chain has TRBV7-9 and TRBJ1-2; D not resolved. CDR1 is SEHNR and CDR2 is FQNEAQ in the germline V gene (reference sequence). The CDR3 totals 10 residues. The CDR3 loop is CASSLVAIGF. The CDR3 DNA is TGTGCCAGCAGCTTAGTAGCCATCGGGTTC. Using reference TRBV7-9 and TRBJ1-2 for the parts outside the CDR3, the full variable domain is DTGVSQNPRHKITKRGQNVTFRCDPISEHNRLYWYRQTLGQGPEFLTYFQNEAQLEKSRLLSDRFSAERPKGSFSTLEIQRTEQGDSAMYLCASSLVAIGFGSGTRLTVV.

The genes are TRBV5-1 and TRBJ2-5, with D perhaps matching TRBD2 (6 bases). This CDR3 is built from 13 residues. In germline, CDR1 is SGHRS, CDR2 YFSETQ. The V gene lost 2 bases and the J gene lost 11 bases, with 16 bases spanning the gap. This CDR3 reads CASSFDLATLQYF. The CDR3 nucleotides are TGCGCCAGCAGCTTCGACCTAGCGACGCTGCAGTACTTC.

J is TRBJ2-3 and V is TRBV11-3; possibly TRBD2 for D (5 bases). The V gene's germline CDR1 is SGHNT and CDR2 YENEEA. The CDR3 covers 12 residues. V was trimmed by 4 bases and J by 3 bases, leaving 5 bases between them. The CDR3 DNA is TGTGCCAGCAGCTGGAGGACAGATACGCAGTATTTT. Its protein product is CASSWRTDTQYF.

Comment on this clone: The same CDR3 also results from other DNA sequences found in this sample. This chain joins TRBV2 and TRBJ2-3; 7 bases fit TRBD1. The V segment lost 3 bases and the J segment 2 bases; nucleotides outside the gene matches: 2. Germline CDR1 is SNHLY and CDR2 is FYNNEI. The length of the CDR3 is 14 residues. The CDR3 is CASSEGQPTDTQYF. CDR3 nucleotide sequence: TGTGCCAGCAGTGAGGGACAGCCCACAGATACGCAGTATTTT.

The chain uses TRBV6-5 and TRBJ2-3, with D possibly matching TRBD1 (6 bases). The CDR3 runs 14 residues. Germline CDR1 and CDR2: MNHEY and SVGAGI. V gave up 2 bases and J gave up 9 bases, with 15 bases separating them. The CDR3 is CASSYDRFRSTQYF. CDR3 in DNA: TGTGCCAGCAGTTACGACAGGTTTCGTAGCACGCAGTATTTT.